These 29 T cell receptor beta chains share one sample of origin, sequenced in a study of cytomegalovirus exposure and HLA in healthy donors. The study ran its PCR with 60 Vbeta and 13 Jbeta primers. Libraries were prepared by immunoSEQ multiplex PCR; TCRdb keeps only in-frame clonotypes and omits some of them. The table records about 160,000 clones, around 83% of them present only once. The sequenced sample consisted of PBMCs. The receptor source for this set is a man between 18 and 35 years old in good health and CMV-seropositive.

This clone was picked up one time. This sequence joins TRBV11-2 and TRBJ2-1; the match to TRBD1 covers 9 bases. The germline gives CDR1 SGHAT, CDR2 FQNNGV. The CDR3 loop spans 17 amino acids. The junction had 9 bases not matched to a gene; V was cut back by 4 bases and J by 2 bases. CDR3 coding DNA: TGTGCCAGCAGCTCCCCGGCTCGGGACAGGGCCTACAATGAGCAGTTCTTC. As protein: CASSSPARDRAYNEQFF.

The genes are TRBV7-6 and TRBJ1-1; no definite D call. Trimming took off 1 base at V and 0 bases at J, with 6 bases between the two ends. This CDR3 is built from 14 residues. Germline loops: CDR1 SGHVS, CDR2 FNYEAQ. CDR3: CASSLVRLNTEAFF. Here the CDR3 DNA reads TGTGCCAGCAGCTTAGTCAGGCTGAACACTGAAGCTTTCTTT.

The rearrangement links TRBV10-3 to TRBJ2-7; 9 bases align to TRBD1. CDR1 and CDR2 from the germline V gene are ENHRY and SYGVKD. The CDR3 covers 14 residues. V lost 2 bases, J lost 5 bases, and 4 bases stayed unmatched. The CDR3 DNA reads as TGTGCCATCAGTGAGCCAGGACAGGGGAACGAGCAGTACTTC. The encoded protein is CAISEPGQGNEQYF.

This clone has just one count. J is TRBJ2-7 and V is TRBV11-2; 9 bases map to TRBD1. The J segment lost 5 bases and the V segment lost 2 bases, leaving 10 bases of the junction unmatched. The germline V gene encodes CDR1 SGHAT and CDR2 FQNNGV. There are 16 residues in the CDR3. The CDR3 loop is CASSLMNKDRGDEQYF. The CDR3 DNA reads as TGTGCCAGCAGCTTAATGAACAAGGACAGGGGCGACGAGCAGTACTTC.

This sequence joins TRBV9 and TRBJ2-3; 10 nucleotides agree with TRBD2. From germline, CDR1 is SGDLS and CDR2 YYNGEE. CDR3 length equals 16 residues. J was trimmed by 4 bases and V by 1 base; bases with no gene match: 6. In nucleotides, the CDR3 is TGTGCCAGCAGCGTACGAGCGGGGGGGGTCGCAGATACGCAGTATTTT. Its translation: CASSVRAGGVADTQYF. Combining the CDR3 with reference TRBV9 and TRBJ2-3 gives the whole variable domain DSGVTQTPKHLITATGQRVTLRCSPRSGDLSVYWYQQSLDQGLQFLIQYYNGEERAKGNILERFSAQQFPDLHSELNLSSLELGDSALYFCASSVRAGGVADTQYFGPGTRLTVL.

This clone showed up just once. The chain employs TRBV4-2 and TRBJ2-3, with TRBD2 as a possible D gene (6 bases). The CDR3 loop spans 15 amino acids. Germline V CDR1 and CDR2: LGHNA, YNFKEQ. The V end lost 4 bases, the J end lost 2 bases, and 13 bases lay between the germline ends. CDR3 bases: TGTGCCAGCAGCCCCCGGGACTCCGACACAGATACGCAGTATTTT. Encoded protein: CASSPRDSDTDTQYF.

The rearrangement links TRBV5-1 to TRBJ1-3; TRBD1 is a possible D gene (6 bases). Germline lookup yields CDR1 SGHRS and CDR2 YFSETQ. The CDR3 consists of 15 residues. Trimming shortened V by 4 bases and J by 2 bases, and 13 bases separated the two germline ends. This chain's CDR3 is CASSLQGFTGNTIYF. The CDR3 nucleotides read TGCGCCAGCAGCCTACAGGGTTTTACTGGAAACACCATATATTTT. The whole variable domain, remainder taken from reference TRBV5-1 and TRBJ1-3, is KAGVTQTPRYLIKTRGQQVTLSCSPISGHRSVSWYQQTPGQGLQFLFEYFSETQRNKGNFPGRFSGRQFSNSRSEMNVSTLELGDSALYLCASSLQGFTGNTIYFGEGSWLTVV.

The V gene is TRBV6-1, the J gene TRBJ1-2; D is unresolved. Germline loops: CDR1 MNHNS, CDR2 SASEGT. V was cut by 2 bases and J by 2 bases, with 12 bases left in between. The CDR3 covers 15 residues. CDR3 DNA: TGTGCCAGCAGTGAAAGGGAGACGGGAAACTATGGCTACACCTTC. Translation gives CASSERETGNYGYTF.

The V call is TRBV5-4, the J call TRBJ2-7; 11 nucleotides line up with TRBD1. The J segment lost 2 bases and the V segment lost 0 bases, leaving 4 bases of the junction unmatched. Per germline, CDR1 SGHNT and CDR2 YYREEE (reference sequence). This CDR3 region has 16 residues. CDR3 in amino acids: CASSLVGGQGAYEQYF. Here the CDR3 DNA reads TGTGCCAGCAGCTTGGTCGGGGGACAGGGGGCCTACGAGCAGTACTTC.

The V and J genes are TRBV29-1 and TRBJ2-2, with 8 bases lining up with TRBD1. This CDR3 is built from 17 residues. V dropped 4 bases and J dropped 9; count of bases not matched to a gene: 19. CDR1 and CDR2 (germline): SQVTM, ANQGSEA. The CDR3 nucleotides are TGCAGCGTTGCAGAGGCAGGGGGCGCGAAGTTGGCTCGGGAGCTGTTTTTT. Translation: CSVAEAGGAKLARELFF.

The CDR3 nucleotides are TGTGCCAGTAGCACCAGGGACAGGGGCTCTAGCAATCAGCCCCAGCATTTT. Protein: CASSTRDRGSSNQPQHF. V gene TRBV19 combines with J gene TRBJ1-5; TRBD1 agrees at 10 bases. Trimming took 6 bases from V and 0 from J; bases not matched to a gene: 8. The CDR3 runs to 17 residues. Per germline, CDR1 LNHDA and CDR2 SQIVND (reference sequence).

The table lists this clone with a few counts. V is TRBV5-1 and J is TRBJ1-2, with no clear D. This CDR3 has 13 residues. V was shortened by 3 bases and J by 1 base, with 7 bases between the two germline ends. Looked up from germline, CDR1 is SGHRS and CDR2 is YFSETQ. Here the CDR3 DNA reads TGCGCCAGCAGCTCTGGAGATAACTATGGCTACACCTTC. It translates to CASSSGDNYGYTF.

The chain recombines TRBV7-8 with TRBJ2-5; 7 bases are a match to TRBD2. Germline V lookup: CDR1 SGHVS, CDR2 FQNEAQ. The CDR3 has 15 amino acids. V lost 4 bases and J lost 4; bases outside the gene matches: 9. The CDR3 DNA reads TGTGCCAGCAGCTCCTACTCTAGCGGAGGAGAGACCCAGTACTTC. This codes for CASSSYSSGGETQYF.

The chain links TRBV2 to TRBJ2-7; 7 bases fit TRBD2. The V segment lost 1 base and the J segment 0 bases; nucleotides outside the gene matches: 0. CDR1 SNHLY and CDR2 FYNNEI come from the germline V gene. The CDR3 covers 14 residues. CDR3 DNA sequence: TGTGCCAGCAGTGAAGGGACTAGCTCCTACGAGCAGTACTTC. Amino acid sequence: CASSEGTSSYEQYF.

This sequence joins TRBV12-5 and TRBJ2-1; 16 bases line up with TRBD2. Germline V gene sequence: CDR1 LGHNT, CDR2 FRNRAP. Losses at the gene ends were 5 bases for V and 7 bases for J; bases not matched to a gene: 11. The CDR3 loop spans 18 amino acids. The CDR3 sequence: CASGPPGTSGGAGNEQFF. CDR3 nucleotides: TGTGCTAGTGGTCCTCCGGGGACTAGCGGGGGGGCGGGTAATGAGCAGTTCTTC. The full variable domain, completed using reference TRBV12-5 and TRBJ2-1, is DARVTQTPRHKVTEMGQEVTMRCQPILGHNTVFWYRQTMMQGLELLAYFRNRAPLDDSGMPKDRFSAEMPDATLATLKIQPSEPRDSAVYFCASGPPGTSGGAGNEQFFGPGTRLTVL.

V usage is TRBV2 and J usage is TRBJ2-3; TRBD2 is a possible D gene (5 bases). CDR1 and CDR2 from the germline V gene are SNHLY and FYNNEI. V gave up 8 bases and J gave up 1 base, with 25 bases separating them. This CDR3 is 18 amino acids long. The CDR3 DNA follows: TGTGCCAGCGGATACAGACCGGGAAGCGGCCCCCGCACAGATACGCAGTATTTT. It translates to CASGYRPGSGPRTDTQYF. The whole variable domain, remainder taken from reference TRBV2 and TRBJ2-3, is EPEVTQTPSHQVTQMGQEVILRCVPISNHLYFYWYRQILGQKVEFLVSFYNNEISEKSEIFDDQFSVERPDGSNFTLKIRSTKLEDSAMYFCASGYRPGSGPRTDTQYFGPGTRLTVL.

The rearrangement joins TRBV27 to TRBJ1-5; possibly TRBD1 for D (6 bases). Trimming cost V 8 bases and J 6 bases, with 17 bases left between them. The germline V gene encodes CDR1 MNHEY and CDR2 SMNVEV (reference sequence). The CDR3 consists of 14 residues. The CDR3 nucleotides are TGTGCCAGCCGCGCCACAGGGTTGGGTCAGCCCCAGCATTTT. Amino acids: CASRATGLGQPQHF.

This clone was seen once. Other DNA sequences of this sample code for an identical CDR3. The chain combines TRBV5-1 with TRBJ2-2; 7 bases are shared with TRBD2. The CDR3 consists of 16 residues. In germline, CDR1 is SGHRS, CDR2 YFSETQ. V trimming: 8 bases; J trimming: 6 bases; junction bases outside the gene matches: 16. The CDR3 coding sequence is TGCGCCAGTAGCCAAACTAGCGAGGTGGATGCCGGGGAGCTGTTTTTT. It encodes CASSQTSEVDAGELFF.

The chain employs TRBV5-4 and TRBJ2-7; D is ambiguous. Per germline, CDR1 SGHNT and CDR2 YYREEE (reference sequence). The CDR3 runs to 12 residues. Trimming cost V 4 bases and J 6 bases, with 11 bases left between them. The CDR3 loop reads CASSRTAGEQYF. The CDR3 DNA follows: TGTGCCAGCAGCCGAACAGCAGGCGAGCAGTACTTC.

A few counts support this clone. The CDR3 region is CASSQELGELFF. CDR3 nucleotides: TGTGCCAGCAGCCAAGAACTCGGGGAGCTGTTTTTT. The genes are TRBV6-5 and TRBJ2-2; D ambiguous. V was pared by 6 bases and J by 7 bases, with 9 bases between. Germline-derived CDR1 and CDR2 are MNHEY and SVGAGI. This CDR3 is built from 12 residues.

In this sample, this clone turned up a few times. The genes are TRBV5-1 and TRBJ1-2; D remains ambiguous. This CDR3 is built from 15 residues. Germline V gene lookup returns CDR1 SGHRS and CDR2 YFSETQ. Deletions cut 7 bases from V and 6 bases from J, with 22 bases between. This CDR3 is CASSLRGVVGHGYTF. The CDR3 nucleotides read TGCGCCAGCTCACTACGGGGTGTGGTTGGTCATGGCTACACCTTC.

The chain uses TRBV27 and TRBJ2-7, with D hard to call. The CDR3 length is 10 residues. Germline assignment: CDR1 MNHEY and CDR2 SMNVEV (reference sequence). V was cut by 8 bases and J by 6 bases, with 8 bases left in between. The CDR3: CASEAGEQYF. The CDR3 DNA is TGTGCCAGCGAGGCCGGCGAGCAGTACTTC.

This clone was detected a few times. The chain carries TRBV9 and TRBJ2-5; perhaps TRBD1 as D (5 bases). Germline V gene sequence: CDR1 SGDLS, CDR2 YYNGEE. The CDR3 extends over 15 amino acids. V lost 4 bases and J 2 bases, leaving 15 bases between the germline ends. CDR3: CASSPRVTLQETQYF. The CDR3 DNA is TGTGCCAGCAGCCCCAGGGTAACCCTACAAGAGACCCAGTACTTC.

This chain joins TRBV29-1 and TRBJ1-1; unclear D gene. The V gene's germline CDR1 is SQVTM and CDR2 ANQGSEA. Trimming pared 2 bases from V and 3 bases from J, leaving 13 bases between. CDR3 size: 14 residues. CDR3 sequence: CSVESRPRDTEAFF. CDR3 sequence (DNA): TGCAGCGTTGAATCCAGACCTCGGGACACTGAAGCTTTCTTT.

This sequence joins TRBV11-2 and TRBJ2-2, with D perhaps matching TRBD1 (6 bases). The ends were cut back, 0 bases at V and 3 bases at J, with 14 bases in the middle. The germline V gene encodes CDR1 SGHAT and CDR2 FQNNGV. CDR3 length: 17 amino acids. The CDR3 here is CASSLDTWGPDTGELFF. The CDR3 DNA reads as TGTGCCAGCAGCTTAGATACGTGGGGGCCGGACACCGGGGAGCTGTTTTTT.

The V gene is TRBV29-1, the J gene TRBJ2-7, with 9 bases matching TRBD2. Germline V gene sequence: CDR1 SQVTM, CDR2 ANQGSEA. The CDR3 totals 15 residues. V lost 4 bases, J lost 5 bases, and 12 bases stayed unmatched. The CDR3 here is CSVGPMGGGAHEQYF. The CDR3 nucleotides read TGCAGCGTTGGCCCGATGGGCGGGGGGGCCCACGAGCAGTACTTC.

The chain recombines TRBV19 with TRBJ2-5; 11 bases are shared with TRBD1. With the DNA end fitting TRBJ2-7 better, the J assignment may be wrong. The V gene's germline CDR1 is LNHDA and CDR2 SQIVND (reference sequence). The length of the CDR3 is 17 residues. CDR3 nucleotide sequence: TGTGCCAGTAGTCGCCGAGGGACAGGGGGTATCTCCTACGAGCAGTACTTC. Residues: CASSRRGTGGISYEQYF.

The gene calls are TRBV2 and TRBJ2-7, with D possibly being TRBD2 (6 bases). CDR1 is SNHLY, CDR2 FYNNEI, per germline. The CDR3 has 12 residues. Trimming removed 11 bases at V and 4 bases at J, with 15 bases between. This CDR3 reads CAQGDFAYEQYF. The CDR3 DNA is TGTGCCCAAGGGGACTTTGCGTACGAGCAGTACTTC.

The chain joins TRBV5-1 to TRBJ2-2; TRBD2 aligns across 11 bases. V was clipped by 3 bases and J by 5 bases; unmatched bases: 3. There are 15 residues in the CDR3. Germline loops: CDR1 SGHRS, CDR2 YFSETQ. This chain's CDR3 is CASSSGTSGTGELFF. The DNA of the CDR3 is TGCGCCAGCAGCTCCGGGACTAGCGGAACCGGGGAGCTGTTTTTT.